Sequencing of this T cell receptor beta chain was carried out in a study of CD8+ T cells in alopecia areata. Study-level findings and limits: Although TCR sharing was seen in mice, sharing across patients was less clear, possibly for HLA-related reasons.

Unmatched junction bases numbered 5, after V lost 5 bases and J lost 2 bases. From germline, CDR1 is MGHRA and CDR2 YSYEKL. The CDR3 length is 14 residues. RNA extraction and reverse transcription yielded cDNA as sequencing template. TCRdb keeps only in-frame clones here, not all; method: immunoSEQ multiplex PCR. The sample has approximately 180,000 clones, about 63% seen once. About this clone itself: Its antigen is still unknown.

The chain links TRBV4-1 to TRBJ2-5; 7 nucleotides line up with TRBD1. This clonotype originated in a human donor with alopecia areata. Sample: CD4+ T cells sorted from blood, taken at week 0. CDR3 in amino acids: CASSNDRAQETQYF. Written as DNA, the CDR3 is TGCGCCAGCAGCAATGACAGGGCTCAAGAGACCCAGTACTTC.